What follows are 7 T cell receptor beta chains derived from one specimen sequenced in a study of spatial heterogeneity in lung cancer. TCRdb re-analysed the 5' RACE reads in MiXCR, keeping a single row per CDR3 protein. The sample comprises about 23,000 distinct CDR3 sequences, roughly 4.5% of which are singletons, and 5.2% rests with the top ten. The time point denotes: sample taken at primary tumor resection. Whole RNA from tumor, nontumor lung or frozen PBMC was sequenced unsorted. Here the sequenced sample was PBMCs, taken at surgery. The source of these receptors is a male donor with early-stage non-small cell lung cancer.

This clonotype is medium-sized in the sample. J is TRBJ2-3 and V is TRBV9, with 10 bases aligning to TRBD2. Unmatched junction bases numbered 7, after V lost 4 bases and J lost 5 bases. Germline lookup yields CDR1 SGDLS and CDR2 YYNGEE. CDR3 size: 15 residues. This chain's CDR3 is CASSPAVAGGDTQYF. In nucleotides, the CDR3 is TGTGCCAGCAGCCCCGCGGTAGCGGGGGGAGATACGCAGTATTTT.

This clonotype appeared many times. The CDR3 spells CASSPQAGKVDTQYF. The CDR3 region has the DNA TGTGCCAGCAGCCCCCAGGCGGGGAAGGTAGATACGCAGTATTTT. The chain links TRBV7-3 to TRBJ2-3, with D maybe TRBD2 (6 bases). V lost 5 bases and J 5 bases, leaving 17 bases between the germline ends. The CDR3 has 15 amino acids. Germline V gives CDR1 SGHTA, CDR2 FQGTGA. The entire variable domain, with the rest obtained from reference TRBV7-3 and TRBJ2-3, is as follows: GAGVSQTPSNKVTEKGKYVELRCDPISGHTALYWYRQSLGQGPEFLIYFQGTGAADDSGLPNDRFFAVRPEGSVSTLKIQRTERGDSAVYLCASSPQAGKVDTQYFGPGTRLTVL.

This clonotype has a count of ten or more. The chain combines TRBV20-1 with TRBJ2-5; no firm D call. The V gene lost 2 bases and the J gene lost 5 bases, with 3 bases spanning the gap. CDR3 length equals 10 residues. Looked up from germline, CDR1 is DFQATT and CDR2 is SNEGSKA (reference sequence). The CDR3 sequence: CSARQETQYF. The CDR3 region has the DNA TGCAGTGCTAGACAGGAGACCCAGTACTTC.

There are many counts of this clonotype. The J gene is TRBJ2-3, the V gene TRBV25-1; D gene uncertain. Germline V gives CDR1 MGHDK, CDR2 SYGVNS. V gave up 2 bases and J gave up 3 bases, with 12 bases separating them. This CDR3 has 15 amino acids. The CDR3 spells CASSEMGLDTDTQYF. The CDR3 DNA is TGTGCCAGCAGTGAAATGGGCCTAGATACAGATACGCAGTATTTT.

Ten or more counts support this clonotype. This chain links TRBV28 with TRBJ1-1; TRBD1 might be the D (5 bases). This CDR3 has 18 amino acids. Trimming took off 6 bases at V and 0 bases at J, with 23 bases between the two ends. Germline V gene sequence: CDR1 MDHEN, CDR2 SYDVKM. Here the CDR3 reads CASRLGKGPRHMNTEAFF. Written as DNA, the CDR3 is TGTGCCAGCAGGTTGGGTAAGGGGCCGAGACACATGAACACTGAAGCTTTCTTT.

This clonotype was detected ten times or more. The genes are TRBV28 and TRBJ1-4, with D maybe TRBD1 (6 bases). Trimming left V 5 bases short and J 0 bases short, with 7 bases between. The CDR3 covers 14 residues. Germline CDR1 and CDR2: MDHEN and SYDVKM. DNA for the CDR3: TGTGCCAGCAGTCCAGGGGCAACTAATGAAAAACTGTTTTTT. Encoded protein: CASSPGATNEKLFF.

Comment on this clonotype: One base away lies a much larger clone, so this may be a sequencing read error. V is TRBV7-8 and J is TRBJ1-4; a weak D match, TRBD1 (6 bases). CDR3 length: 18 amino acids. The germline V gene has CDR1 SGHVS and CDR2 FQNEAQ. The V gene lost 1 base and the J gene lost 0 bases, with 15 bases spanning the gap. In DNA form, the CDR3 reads TGTGCCAGCAGCTTAGGGACAGTGGATCTAGCAACTAATGAAAAACTGTTTTTT. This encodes CASSLGTVDLATNEKLFF.